This entry lists 25 T cell receptor beta chains sequenced from one sample in a study of OX40 agonist ivuxolimab in advanced cancers. Assay used: immunoSEQ multiplex PCR; TCRdb lists only in-frame clones, some missing. The table records about 20,000 clones, around 82% of them present only once. Sequences were derived from CD4+ or CD8+ T cells sorted from blood, sampled in a trial of the OX40 agonist ivuxolimab. These receptors were obtained from an adult with an advanced solid tumor such as melanoma, head and neck, liver or kidney cancer.

The J gene is TRBJ2-1, the V gene TRBV7-6; D may correspond to TRBD1 or TRBD2 (7 bases each). CDR1 and CDR2 (germline): SGHVS, FNYEAQ. The CDR3 loop spans 16 amino acids. V was trimmed by 2 bases and J by 9 bases, leaving 20 bases between them. CDR3 bases: TGTGCCAGCAGCTTAAGAGGGGGCCTAACTAGCGTTGAGCAGTTCTTC. It codes for CASSLRGGLTSVEQFF. Full variable domain (outside the CDR3, taken from reference TRBV7-6 and TRBJ2-1): GAGVSQSPRYKVTKRGQDVALRCDPISGHVSLYWYRQALGQGPEFLTYFNYEAQQDKSGLPNDRFSAERPEGSISTLTIQRTEQRDSAMYRCASSLRGGLTSVEQFFGPGTRLTVL.

The chain links TRBV4-2 to TRBJ2-2, with 8 bases identical to TRBD2. The V and J ends lost 0 bases and 4 bases, in that order; junction bases with no gene match: 1. The CDR3 extends over 15 amino acids. Per germline, CDR1 LGHNA and CDR2 YNFKEQ. Here the CDR3 reads CASSQDGGGTGELFF. The CDR3, as DNA: TGTGCCAGCAGCCAAGACGGGGGGGGCACCGGGGAGCTGTTTTTT.

V gene TRBV28 combines with J gene TRBJ1-6, with D uncertain. The V end lost 4 bases, the J end lost 9 bases, and 7 bases lay between the germline ends. The CDR3 is 12 residues long. The V gene's germline CDR1 is MDHEN and CDR2 SYDVKM. The CDR3 region is CASSSGFSPLHF. CDR3 DNA: TGTGCCAGCAGTTCCGGGTTTTCACCCCTCCACTTT.

This sequence joins TRBV2 and TRBJ1-1; D uncertain. The CDR3 loop spans 11 amino acids. V lost 6 bases and J lost 10, with 12 bases in between. CDR1 and CDR2 from the germline V gene are SNHLY and FYNNEI. CDR3: CASRLGRVAFF. CDR3 bases: TGTGCCAGCAGGCTAGGGAGGGTAGCTTTCTTT.

This clone was picked up a small number of times. This chain uses TRBV4-2 with TRBJ1-2; 9 nucleotides align to TRBD1. The V and J ends lost 4 bases and 2 bases, in that order; junction bases with no gene match: 2. The germline CDR1 and CDR2 sequences are LGHNA and YNFKEQ. The CDR3 has 14 amino acids. The CDR3 protein is CASSRDRGNYGYTF. The CDR3 DNA is TGTGCCAGCAGCCGCGACAGGGGGAACTATGGCTACACCTTC.

The chain combines TRBV11-3 with TRBJ2-7; 11 nucleotides line up with TRBD2. Germline loops: CDR1 SGHNT, CDR2 YENEEA. There are 16 residues in the CDR3. V lost 1 base to trimming and J lost 6 bases; unmatched junction nucleotides: 8. Written as DNA, the CDR3 is TGTGCCAGCAGCTTAGGGGGACTAGCGGTTGGGGGCGAGCAGTACTTC. Protein product: CASSLGGLAVGGEQYF.

This sequence joins TRBV16 and TRBJ2-4, with D unresolved. This CDR3 spans 16 amino acids. Germline CDR1 KGHSY, CDR2 FQNENV. Trimming cost V 4 bases and J 1 base, with 14 bases left between them. Here the CDR3 DNA reads TGTGCCAGCAGCCCGAAGGTCCGGTCCGCCAAAAACATTCAGTACTTC. It yields the protein CASSPKVRSAKNIQYF.

The gene calls are TRBV27 and TRBJ1-5, with 7 bases matching TRBD1. Germline CDR1 and CDR2: MNHEY and SMNVEV (reference sequence). This CDR3 comprises 15 residues. V lost 5 bases to trimming and J lost 7 bases; unmatched junction nucleotides: 11. CDR3 protein: CASSVQGVNGQPQHF. In DNA form, the CDR3 reads TGTGCCAGCAGTGTCCAGGGGGTTAATGGGCAGCCCCAGCATTTT.

The rearrangement uses TRBV29-1 and TRBJ2-2; 8 bases align to TRBD1. The trim removed 7 bases at V and 5 bases at J, leaving 6 bases unmatched. Germline CDR1 and CDR2: SQVTM and ANQGSEA. This CDR3 comprises 13 residues. CDR3 in DNA: TGCAGCGGACAGGGGTCGGGGACCGGGGAGCTGTTTTTT. It codes for CSGQGSGTGELFF.

This clone came up a few times. The V and J genes are TRBV4-1 and TRBJ2-1; 13 bases line up with TRBD2. Trimming cost V 4 bases and J 4 bases; bases outside gene matches: 7. CDR1 is MGHRA and CDR2 is YSYEKL in the germline V gene. This CDR3 comprises 17 residues. This CDR3 reads CASSRGGLAGFYNEQFF. Here the CDR3 DNA reads TGCGCCAGCAGCCGGGGGGGACTAGCGGGATTTTACAATGAGCAGTTCTTC.

The rearrangement links TRBV4-1 to TRBJ2-3; possibly TRBD1 for D (6 bases). Germline values: CDR1 MGHRA, CDR2 YSYEKL. With 0 bases removed from V and 8 bases from J, the gap between germline ends came to 12 bases. The CDR3 totals 14 residues. CDR3 nucleotides: TGCGCCAGCAGCCAAGAGGGGGCGCAGGGTACGCAGTATTTT. This translates into CASSQEGAQGTQYF.

This chain joins TRBV28 and TRBJ2-1; 14 bases line up with TRBD2. The CDR3 extends over 20 amino acids. Germline values: CDR1 MDHEN, CDR2 SYDVKM. V was clipped by 5 bases and J by 0 bases; unmatched bases: 12. The CDR3 DNA reads TGTGCCAGCAGTAGAGCCCCGGGACTAGCGGGGGCGAGCTCCTACAATGAGCAGTTCTTC. Its translation is CASSRAPGLAGASSYNEQFF. Supplemented by reference TRBV28 and TRBJ2-1, the full variable domain reads DVKVTQSSRYLVKRTGEKVFLECVQDMDHENMFWYRQDPGLGLRLIYFSYDVKMKEKGDIPEGYSVSREKKERFSLILESASTNQTSMYLCASSRAPGLAGASSYNEQFFGPGTRLTVL.

This clone was seen more than once but under ten times. This chain links TRBV5-1 with TRBJ2-7, with 8 bases aligning to TRBD2. Losses at the gene ends were 2 bases for V and 12 bases for J; bases not matched to a gene: 16. CDR1 is SGHRS and CDR2 is YFSETQ in the germline V gene. CDR3 length equals 15 residues. Written as DNA, the CDR3 is TGCGCCAGCAGCTTACGAGATAGCGGGACTGCGGCGAGGTACTTC. Translation gives CASSLRDSGTAARYF. The variable domain in full, completed from reference TRBV5-1 and TRBJ2-7, reads KAGVTQTPRYLIKTRGQQVTLSCSPISGHRSVSWYQQTPGQGLQFLFEYFSETQRNKGNFPGRFSGRQFSNSRSEMNVSTLELGDSALYLCASSLRDSGTAARYFGPGTRLTVT.

The V gene is TRBV11-2, the J gene TRBJ2-7; perhaps TRBD1 as D (6 bases). The CDR3 consists of 15 residues. V shed 1 base and J shed 4 bases, with 14 bases lying between them. The germline CDR1 and CDR2 sequences are SGHAT and FQNNGV. This CDR3 reads CASSLGRQDLYEQYF. CDR3 sequence (DNA): TGTGCCAGCAGCTTAGGACGACAGGATCTTTACGAGCAGTACTTC.

The rearrangement uses TRBV6-4 and TRBJ2-2, with D tentatively TRBD2 (5 bases). V lost 6 bases, J lost 3 bases, and 11 bases lay in between. The CDR3 is made up of 14 amino acids. Germline V CDR1 and CDR2: MRHNA, SNTAGT. DNA for the CDR3: TGTGCCAGCAGGAGGGCAGACCACACCGGGGAGCTGTTTTTT. This sequence encodes CASRRADHTGELFF.

The V gene is TRBV19, the J gene TRBJ1-5; TRBD1 aligns across 9 bases. This CDR3 spans 17 amino acids. CDR1 and CDR2 from the germline V gene are LNHDA and SQIVND (reference sequence). V trimming: 5 bases; J trimming: 7 bases; junction bases outside the gene matches: 15. The CDR3 DNA reads TGTGCCAGTAGTCCAGGACAGGGGACCGGACCCAACCAGCCCCAGCATTTT. Translation gives CASSPGQGTGPNQPQHF.

The V and J genes are TRBV28 and TRBJ1-2, with D uncertain. The CDR3 has 12 residues. V shed 8 bases and J shed 2 bases, with 9 bases lying between them. Germline lookup yields CDR1 MDHEN and CDR2 SYDVKM. The CDR3 DNA reads as TGTGCCAGCGGTAGGAAAAACTATGGCTACACCTTC. This translates into CASGRKNYGYTF.

This clone was counted once. The CDR3 here is CASSRTGYAGELFF. The CDR3 coding sequence is TGTGCCAGCAGCCGGACAGGGTACGCCGGGGAGCTGTTTTTT. The rearrangement links TRBV11-3 to TRBJ2-2; 8 positions agree with TRBD1. CDR1 and CDR2 from the germline V gene are SGHNT and YENEEA. The trim removed 5 bases at V and 6 bases at J, leaving 5 bases unmatched. The CDR3 extends over 14 amino acids. Full variable domain (outside the CDR3, taken from reference TRBV11-3 and TRBJ2-2): EAGVVQSPRYKIIEKKQPVAFWCNPISGHNTLYWYLQNLGQGPELLIRYENEEAVDDSQLPKDRFSAERLKGVDSTLKIQPAELGDSAVYLCASSRTGYAGELFFGEGSRLTVL.

The genes are TRBV11-1 and TRBJ2-7, with a weak D call TRBD2 (6 bases). The CDR3 covers 14 residues. CDR1 and CDR2 (germline): SGHAT, FQDESV (reference sequence). Trimming removed 7 bases at V and 5 bases at J, with 18 bases between. The CDR3 reads CASTYGTPKHEQYF. CDR3 bases: TGTGCCAGCACCTACGGGACTCCGAAGCACGAGCAGTACTTC.

V gene TRBV19 combines with J gene TRBJ1-6; D remains unclear. The germline CDR1 and CDR2 sequences are LNHDA and SQIVND (reference sequence). The CDR3 totals 13 residues. V was shortened by 0 bases and J by 11 bases, with 8 bases between the two germline ends. CDR3 loop: CASSIDLLTPLHF. CDR3 DNA: TGTGCCAGTAGTATAGATCTACTGACACCCCTCCACTTT.

This chain connects TRBV30 to TRBJ1-5, with unresolved D. Per the germline V gene, CDR1 is GTSNPN and CDR2 is SVGIG (reference sequence). Trimming took off 0 bases at V and 5 bases at J, with 11 bases between the two ends. The CDR3 is 14 amino acids. The CDR3 is CAWSVGRVDQPQHF. CDR3 coding DNA: TGTGCCTGGAGTGTGGGTAGGGTAGATCAGCCCCAGCATTTT.

The chain joins TRBV6-1 to TRBJ2-6; D call uncertain. V gave up 7 bases and J gave up 0 bases, with 7 bases separating them. CDR1 and CDR2 from the germline V gene are MNHNS and SASEGT. CDR3 length: 14 residues. CDR3 nucleotides: TGTGCCAGCATTAAGAGCTCTGGGGCCAACGTCCTGACTTTC. Translating gives CASIKSSGANVLTF.

This clone was recorded a few times. The chain recombines TRBV2 with TRBJ2-1, with TRBD2 matching over 10 bases. Germline V gene data show CDR1 as SNHLY and CDR2 as FYNNEI. The V segment lost 0 bases and the J segment 5 bases; nucleotides outside the gene matches: 7. CDR3 length equals 17 residues. Here the CDR3 reads CASSEALRTSGHNEQFF. The CDR3 coding sequence is TGTGCCAGCAGTGAAGCGCTTAGGACTAGCGGCCACAATGAGCAGTTCTTC.

The rearrangement links TRBV4-2 to TRBJ2-1; D is possibly TRBD1 (6 bases). The CDR3 runs to 13 residues. V was clipped by 1 base and J by 8 bases, with 9 bases between them. CDR1 is LGHNA, CDR2 YNFKEQ, per germline. The CDR3 loop reads CASSQGGPDEQFF. CDR3 coding DNA: TGTGCCAGCAGCCAAGGGGGGCCTGATGAGCAGTTCTTC.

This chain joins TRBV27 and TRBJ2-7, with D possibly matching TRBD2 (6 bases). This CDR3 is 15 amino acids long. Germline values: CDR1 MNHEY, CDR2 SMNVEV (reference sequence). The V end lost 7 bases, the J end lost 0 bases, and 16 bases lay between the germline ends. CDR3 amino acids: CASKQRRESSYEQYF. DNA for the CDR3: TGTGCCAGCAAACAACGACGGGAGAGCTCCTACGAGCAGTACTTC.